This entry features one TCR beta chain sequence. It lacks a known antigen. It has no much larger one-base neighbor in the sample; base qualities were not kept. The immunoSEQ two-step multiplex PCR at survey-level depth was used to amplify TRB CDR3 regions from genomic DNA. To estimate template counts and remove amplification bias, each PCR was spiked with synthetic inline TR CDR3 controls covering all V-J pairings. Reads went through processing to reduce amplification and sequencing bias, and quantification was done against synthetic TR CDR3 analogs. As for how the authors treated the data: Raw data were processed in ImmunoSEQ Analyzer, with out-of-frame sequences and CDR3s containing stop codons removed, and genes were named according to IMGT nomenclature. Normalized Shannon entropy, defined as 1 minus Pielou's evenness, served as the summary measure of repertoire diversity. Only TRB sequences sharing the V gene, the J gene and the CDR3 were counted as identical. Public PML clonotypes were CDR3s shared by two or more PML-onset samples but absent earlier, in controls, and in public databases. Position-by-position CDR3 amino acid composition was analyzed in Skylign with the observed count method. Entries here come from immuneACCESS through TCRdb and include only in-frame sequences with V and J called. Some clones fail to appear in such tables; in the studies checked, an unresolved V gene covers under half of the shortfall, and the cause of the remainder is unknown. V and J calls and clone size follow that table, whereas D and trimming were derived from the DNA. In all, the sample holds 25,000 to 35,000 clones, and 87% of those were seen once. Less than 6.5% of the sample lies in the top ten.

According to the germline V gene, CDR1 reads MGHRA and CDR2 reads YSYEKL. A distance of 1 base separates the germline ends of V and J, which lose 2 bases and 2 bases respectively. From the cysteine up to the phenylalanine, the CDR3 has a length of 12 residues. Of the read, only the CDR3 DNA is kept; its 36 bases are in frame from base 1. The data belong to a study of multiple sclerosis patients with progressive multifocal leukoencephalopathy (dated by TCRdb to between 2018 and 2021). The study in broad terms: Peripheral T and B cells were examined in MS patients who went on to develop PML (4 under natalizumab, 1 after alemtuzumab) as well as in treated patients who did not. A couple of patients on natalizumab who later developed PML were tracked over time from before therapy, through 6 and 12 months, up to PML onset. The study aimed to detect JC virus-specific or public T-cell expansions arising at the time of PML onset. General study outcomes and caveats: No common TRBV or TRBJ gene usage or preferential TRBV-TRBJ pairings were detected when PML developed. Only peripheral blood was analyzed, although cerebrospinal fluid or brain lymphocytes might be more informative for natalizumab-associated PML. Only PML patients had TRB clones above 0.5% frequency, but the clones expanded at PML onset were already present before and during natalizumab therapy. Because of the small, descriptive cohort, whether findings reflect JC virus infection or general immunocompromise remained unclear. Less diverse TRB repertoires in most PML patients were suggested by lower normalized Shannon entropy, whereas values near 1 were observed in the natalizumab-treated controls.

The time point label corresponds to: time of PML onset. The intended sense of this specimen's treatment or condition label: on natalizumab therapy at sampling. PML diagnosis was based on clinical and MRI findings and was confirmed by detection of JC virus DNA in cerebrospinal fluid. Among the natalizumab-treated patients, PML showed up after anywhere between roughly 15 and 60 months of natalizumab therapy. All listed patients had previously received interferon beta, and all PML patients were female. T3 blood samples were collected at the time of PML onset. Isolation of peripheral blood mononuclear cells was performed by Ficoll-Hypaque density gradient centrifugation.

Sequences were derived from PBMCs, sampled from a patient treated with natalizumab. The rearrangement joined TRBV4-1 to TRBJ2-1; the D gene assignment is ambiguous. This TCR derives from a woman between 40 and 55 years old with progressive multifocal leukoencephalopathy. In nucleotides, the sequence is TGCGCCAGCAGCCAAACCTACAATGAGCAGTTCTTC. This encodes CASSQTYNEQFF.